These 5 T cell receptor beta chains share one sample of origin, sequenced in a study of blood T cell repertoires in COVID-19. TCRdb's table, derived via immunoSEQ multiplex PCR, lists solely in-frame clones and lacks some. The sample includes 85,000 to 90,000 clones, about 91% of them seen just once. Sequencing was carried out using peripheral blood. All receptors come from an elderly woman with active COVID-19.

This clone was picked up one time. The rearrangement links TRBV18 to TRBJ1-5, with 11 bases fitting TRBD1. The CDR3 has 15 residues. Germline loops: CDR1 KGHSH, CDR2 LQKENI. J lost 6 bases, V lost 4 bases, and 5 bases had no gene match. CDR3 loop: CASSLDRGRGQPQHF. The CDR3 region has the DNA TGTGCCAGCTCACTGGACAGGGGGCGAGGTCAGCCCCAGCATTTT.

This clone has only one observation. The V call is TRBV6-5, the J call TRBJ2-7; D not certain. Trimming removed 7 bases from V and 3 bases from J, with 19 bases in between. CDR1 is MNHEY, CDR2 SVGAGI, per germline. There are 15 residues in the CDR3. The CDR3 region has the DNA TGTGCCAGCAAACCTTCGCTAAACTCATTCTACGAGCAGTACTTC. Translation gives CASKPSLNSFYEQYF.

This clone has just one count. The rearrangement links TRBV5-4 to TRBJ1-2, with 11 nucleotides matching TRBD1. The germline gives CDR1 SGHNT, CDR2 YYREEE (reference sequence). With V trimmed by 7 bases and J by 2 bases, 13 bases remained unmatched. This CDR3 contains 17 residues. The chain's CDR3 is CASGPRDRGFINYGYTF. CDR3 coding DNA: TGTGCCAGCGGGCCGAGGGACAGGGGGTTCATAAACTATGGCTACACCTTC.

This chain joins TRBV28 and TRBJ2-7, with D perhaps matching TRBD2 (7 bases). The V gene's germline CDR1 is MDHEN and CDR2 SYDVKM. The CDR3 consists of 14 residues. The ends were cut back, 5 bases at V and 5 bases at J, with 16 bases in the middle. The CDR3 nucleotides read TGTGCCAGCAGTCAAAACTGGGGGGGCCACGAGCAGTACTTC. Amino acid sequence: CASSQNWGGHEQYF.

The J gene is TRBJ2-1, the V gene TRBV3-1 (or the pseudogene TRBV3-2); D not resolved. The CDR3 sequence is 12 residues long. Trimming took 1 base from V and 7 from J, leaving 5 bases between them. Germline CDR1 reads LGHDT; CDR2 reads YNNKEL (reference sequence). The CDR3 DNA is TGTGCCAGCAGCCAAGTTTCGAATGAGCAGTTCTTC. Amino acid sequence: CASSQVSNEQFF.